These 4 T cell receptor beta chains share one sample of origin, sequenced in a study of shared clonotypes between healthy human individuals. Assay: immunoSEQ multiplex PCR; the TCRdb copy retains only in-frame clones and omits some. The table has hundreds of thousands of clones, around 77% seen once; the top ten hold approximately 12%. Input material: PBMCs. These receptors came from a woman in her forties in good health. Some clones in this sample may be carry-over from other donors' samples.

This clone was counted a few times. The V and J genes are TRBV11-1 and TRBJ1-1; D not certain. Deletions cut 1 base from V and 0 bases from J, with 3 bases between. The CDR3 is made up of 13 amino acids. Per germline, CDR1 SGHAT and CDR2 FQDESV (reference sequence). CDR3 amino acids: CASSLDMNTEAFF. The CDR3 nucleotides read TGTGCCAGCAGCTTAGACATGAACACTGAAGCTTTCTTT. The full variable domain, in which reference TRBV11-1 and TRBJ1-1 provide the parts outside the CDR3, is EAEVAQSPRYKITEKSQAVAFWCDPISGHATLYWYRQILGQGPELLVQFQDESVVDDSQLPKDRFSAERLKGVDSTLKIQPAELGDSAMYLCASSLDMNTEAFFGQGTRLTVV.

The DNA for the CDR3 is TGTGCCAGTAGTATAAGGGCCCCCTTCCTCCGGCGGGAGACCCAGTACTTC. The encoded protein is CASSIRAPFLRRETQYF. V gene TRBV19 combines with J gene TRBJ2-5, with no clear D. Germline V gene lookup returns CDR1 LNHDA and CDR2 SQIVND (reference sequence). CDR3 length: 17 residues. The V end was cut by 2 bases, the J end by 5 bases, with 21 bases between.

The CDR3 reads CASSLASGRETQYF. In nucleotides, the CDR3 is TGCGCCAGCAGCTTGGCTAGCGGGAGGGAGACCCAGTACTTC. V usage is TRBV5-1 and J usage is TRBJ2-5; 11 nucleotides agree with TRBD2. Trimming removed 0 bases from V and 5 bases from J; junction bases left unmatched: 0. The length of the CDR3 is 14 residues. CDR1 and CDR2 (germline): SGHRS, YFSETQ. The variable domain in full, with the rest retrieved from reference TRBV5-1 and TRBJ2-5, is KAGVTQTPRYLIKTRGQQVTLSCSPISGHRSVSWYQQTPGQGLQFLFEYFSETQRNKGNFPGRFSGRQFSNSRSEMNVSTLELGDSALYLCASSLASGRETQYFGPGTRLLVL.

This clone was picked up a small number of times. J is TRBJ1-1 and V is TRBV29-1, with a weak D call TRBD1 (6 bases). CDR3 size: 13 residues. V lost 7 bases to trimming and J lost 1 base, with 13 bases between them. Germline V CDR1 and CDR2: SQVTM, ANQGSEA. CDR3: CSAGQRRNTEAFF. The CDR3 DNA sequence: TGCAGCGCCGGACAGCGGAGGAACACTGAAGCTTTCTTT. Filled out from reference TRBV29-1 and TRBJ1-1, the complete variable domain reads SAVISQKPSRDICQRGTSLTIQCQVDSQVTMMFWYRQQPGQSLTLIATANQGSEATYESGFVIDKFPISRPNLTFSTLTVSNMSPEDSSIYLCSAGQRRNTEAFFGQGTRLTVV.